Listed below are T cell receptor beta chains from one sample, sequenced in a study of cytomegalovirus exposure and HLA in healthy donors. Assay used: immunoSEQ multiplex PCR; TCRdb lists only in-frame clones, some missing. The sample includes around 180,000 clones, more than 80% of them seen just once. The sample was PBMCs. These receptors all come from a man between 18 and 29 years old in good health and CMV-seropositive. Each CDR3 is given with its conserved first and last residue. D genes are given only for firm matches. Not every row has a clone size; where given, it reads once, few, many or a size class.

NA	NA	TRBV5-4	TRBJ2-2	TGTGCCAGCAGCTCCGACACCGGGGAGCTGTTTTTT	CASSSDTGELFF
NA	once	TRBV7-9	TRBJ1-2	TGTGCCAGCAGCTTAGCAAGGTCCAGTAAGGGGGGCTACACCTTC	CASSLARSSKGGYTF
TRBD2	once	TRBV6-5	TRBJ2-5	TGTGCCAGCTCCTCCGGAAGCGGGAGAGAGACCCAGTACTTC	CASSSGSGRETQYF
TRBD2	NA	TRBV5-8	TRBJ2-7	TGTGCCAGCAGCTTGGGACTAGCCCAAGACGAGCAGTACTTC	CASSLGLAQDEQYF
TRBD2	NA	TRBV5-1	TRBJ2-5	TGCGCCAGCAGCTTAGGGTCTAGCGGGAGTGGAGTGGAGACCCAGTACTTC	CASSLGSSGSGVETQYF
NA	once	TRBV2	TRBJ2-3	TGTGCCAGCAGTGAAGCAGCAAGCACAGATACGCAGTATTTT	CASSEAASTDTQYF
TRBD2	NA	TRBV5-6	TRBJ2-3	TGTGCCAGCAGCAATTACGGGACTAGCGGGAGGGATACGCAGTATTTT	CASSNYGTSGRDTQYF
TRBD1	once	TRBV9	TRBJ2-2	TGTGCCAGCAGCTCTTTTGGACAGGCTAACACCGGGGAGCTGTTTTTT	CASSSFGQANTGELFF
NA	NA	TRBV30	TRBJ2-7	TGTGCCTGGGCGGCGACCGTCTACGAGCAGTACTTC	CAWAATVYEQYF
TRBD1	NA	TRBV6-5	TRBJ1-1	TGTGCCAGCAGTTCGGCCGGGACAGGGGCTGAAGCTTTCTTT	CASSSAGTGAEAFF
TRBD2	NA	TRBV6-5	TRBJ2-7	TGTGCCAGCAGTTACCCCCGGGACGGGAGGTACGAGCAGTACTTC	CASSYPRDGRYEQYF
NA	NA	TRBV4-2	TRBJ2-7	TGTGCCAGCAGCCAAGATGGTACAGGCACCTCCTACGAGCAGTACTTC	CASSQDGTGTSYEQYF
NA	NA	TRBV29-1	TRBJ1-5	TGCAGCGTTTCGTCAGGGTATGGTCAGCCCCAGCATTTT	CSVSSGYGQPQHF
TRBD1	NA	TRBV18	TRBJ2-1	TGTGCCAGCTCACCAGGGACAGGGACCTACAATGAGCAGTTCTTC	CASSPGTGTYNEQFF
NA	once	TRBV11-2	TRBJ2-3	TGTGCCAGCAGCACCGCAGGGGGAGGAGATACGCAGTATTTT	CASSTAGGGDTQYF
TRBD2	NA	TRBV5-1	TRBJ2-7	TGCGCCAGCAGCCTCCGCAGTGGTTCTCTCCTAGCGGGAGGCCCCAGGGACTACGAGCAGTACTTC	CASSLRSGSLLAGGPRDYEQYF
NA	NA	TRBV9	TRBJ2-1	TGTGCCAGCAGCGTAAGGGCGGGGTACTCCTACAATGAGCAGTTCTTC	CASSVRAGYSYNEQFF
TRBD1	once	TRBV18	TRBJ1-4	TGTGCCAGCTCACCTGAGACAGGGTGGAATGAAAAACTGTTTTTT	CASSPETGWNEKLFF
TRBD2	few	TRBV4-3	TRBJ2-7	TGCGCCAGCAGCCAATCTATTCGGACTAGCGGGTCCTACGAGCAGTACTTC	CASSQSIRTSGSYEQYF
NA	NA	TRBV29-1	TRBJ2-5	TGCAGCGAGCAACAGGTCCAAGAGACCCAGTACTTC	CSEQQVQETQYF
NA	NA	TRBV6-6	TRBJ1-1	TGTGCCAGCAGTTACTCGATAACTCGAAACACTGAAGCTTTCTTT	CASSYSITRNTEAFF
TRBD2	NA	TRBV11-2	TRBJ2-7	TGTGCCAGCAGCTTCTTCCTCGGGGCGGGGGCCTACGAGCAGTACTTC	CASSFFLGAGAYEQYF
NA	NA	TRBV11-2	TRBJ1-5	TGTGCCAGCAGCTTAAACGGGGATAGCAATCAGCCCCAGCATTTT	CASSLNGDSNQPQHF
TRBD2	NA	TRBV5-4	TRBJ2-1	TGTGCCAGCAGCCCCGGGACTAGCGGGAGCTGGAGCTCCTACAATGAGCAGTTCTTC	CASSPGTSGSWSSYNEQFF
TRBD2	NA	TRBV6-1	TRBJ2-1	TGTGCCAGCAGTCCGAGCCGACTAGCGGGAGGTGAGCAGTTCTTC	CASSPSRLAGGEQFF
TRBD1	NA	TRBV29-1	TRBJ2-2	TGCAGCGTTGTTCCCCAGGGGGACACCGGGGAGCTGTTTTTT	CSVVPQGDTGELFF